This T cell receptor (beta chain) was sequenced in a study of cytomegalovirus exposure and HLA in healthy donors. Study-wide findings and caveats: Some V segments could not be told apart, so they were left out, TRBV6-2 and TRBV6-3 among them.

The PCR employed 60 Vbeta primers together with 13 Jbeta primers. Repertoires were generated with immunoSEQ multiplex PCR, while TCRdb's copy carries only in-frame clones and drops some. Of over 100,000 clones in the sample, around four fifths were seen once. To note about this clone: Antigen specificity is unknown.

V was shortened by 8 bases and J by 5 bases, with 19 bases between the two germline ends. The germline CDR1 and CDR2 sequences are KGHSH and LQKENI. CDR3 length: 15 residues. The chain uses TRBV18 and TRBJ2-1; D is ambiguous. The TCR sequence derives from a female donor in good health and CMV-seronegative. Sequenced sample: PBMCs. The DNA for the CDR3 is TGTGCCAGCGTGTCAAGCCCTCACGAGGACAATGAGCAGTTCTTC. As protein: CASVSSPHEDNEQFF.